This T cell receptor beta chain was recorded in a study of T cells expressing NK-cell markers. This CDR3 contains 14 residues. UMIs were included in TCR beta cDNA generated by 5'RACE template switching. Following a re-call of the 5' RACE reads, TCRdb has one entry per CDR3 protein and lacks DNA. Recorded for this sample: some 440,000 distinct CDR3 sequences. The rearrangement uses TRBV12-3 or TRBV12-4 and TRBJ1-4; TCRdb's D gene call, TRBD1, goes unchecked for lack of DNA. Material: blood T cells: a sorted CD56 or NKG2C T cell subset, CD4+ or CD8+ T cells, or bulk PBMC T cells (not recorded which). This clonotype was sampled from a woman between 50 and 59 years old in good health. The CDR3 is CASSFAGRDEKLFF.